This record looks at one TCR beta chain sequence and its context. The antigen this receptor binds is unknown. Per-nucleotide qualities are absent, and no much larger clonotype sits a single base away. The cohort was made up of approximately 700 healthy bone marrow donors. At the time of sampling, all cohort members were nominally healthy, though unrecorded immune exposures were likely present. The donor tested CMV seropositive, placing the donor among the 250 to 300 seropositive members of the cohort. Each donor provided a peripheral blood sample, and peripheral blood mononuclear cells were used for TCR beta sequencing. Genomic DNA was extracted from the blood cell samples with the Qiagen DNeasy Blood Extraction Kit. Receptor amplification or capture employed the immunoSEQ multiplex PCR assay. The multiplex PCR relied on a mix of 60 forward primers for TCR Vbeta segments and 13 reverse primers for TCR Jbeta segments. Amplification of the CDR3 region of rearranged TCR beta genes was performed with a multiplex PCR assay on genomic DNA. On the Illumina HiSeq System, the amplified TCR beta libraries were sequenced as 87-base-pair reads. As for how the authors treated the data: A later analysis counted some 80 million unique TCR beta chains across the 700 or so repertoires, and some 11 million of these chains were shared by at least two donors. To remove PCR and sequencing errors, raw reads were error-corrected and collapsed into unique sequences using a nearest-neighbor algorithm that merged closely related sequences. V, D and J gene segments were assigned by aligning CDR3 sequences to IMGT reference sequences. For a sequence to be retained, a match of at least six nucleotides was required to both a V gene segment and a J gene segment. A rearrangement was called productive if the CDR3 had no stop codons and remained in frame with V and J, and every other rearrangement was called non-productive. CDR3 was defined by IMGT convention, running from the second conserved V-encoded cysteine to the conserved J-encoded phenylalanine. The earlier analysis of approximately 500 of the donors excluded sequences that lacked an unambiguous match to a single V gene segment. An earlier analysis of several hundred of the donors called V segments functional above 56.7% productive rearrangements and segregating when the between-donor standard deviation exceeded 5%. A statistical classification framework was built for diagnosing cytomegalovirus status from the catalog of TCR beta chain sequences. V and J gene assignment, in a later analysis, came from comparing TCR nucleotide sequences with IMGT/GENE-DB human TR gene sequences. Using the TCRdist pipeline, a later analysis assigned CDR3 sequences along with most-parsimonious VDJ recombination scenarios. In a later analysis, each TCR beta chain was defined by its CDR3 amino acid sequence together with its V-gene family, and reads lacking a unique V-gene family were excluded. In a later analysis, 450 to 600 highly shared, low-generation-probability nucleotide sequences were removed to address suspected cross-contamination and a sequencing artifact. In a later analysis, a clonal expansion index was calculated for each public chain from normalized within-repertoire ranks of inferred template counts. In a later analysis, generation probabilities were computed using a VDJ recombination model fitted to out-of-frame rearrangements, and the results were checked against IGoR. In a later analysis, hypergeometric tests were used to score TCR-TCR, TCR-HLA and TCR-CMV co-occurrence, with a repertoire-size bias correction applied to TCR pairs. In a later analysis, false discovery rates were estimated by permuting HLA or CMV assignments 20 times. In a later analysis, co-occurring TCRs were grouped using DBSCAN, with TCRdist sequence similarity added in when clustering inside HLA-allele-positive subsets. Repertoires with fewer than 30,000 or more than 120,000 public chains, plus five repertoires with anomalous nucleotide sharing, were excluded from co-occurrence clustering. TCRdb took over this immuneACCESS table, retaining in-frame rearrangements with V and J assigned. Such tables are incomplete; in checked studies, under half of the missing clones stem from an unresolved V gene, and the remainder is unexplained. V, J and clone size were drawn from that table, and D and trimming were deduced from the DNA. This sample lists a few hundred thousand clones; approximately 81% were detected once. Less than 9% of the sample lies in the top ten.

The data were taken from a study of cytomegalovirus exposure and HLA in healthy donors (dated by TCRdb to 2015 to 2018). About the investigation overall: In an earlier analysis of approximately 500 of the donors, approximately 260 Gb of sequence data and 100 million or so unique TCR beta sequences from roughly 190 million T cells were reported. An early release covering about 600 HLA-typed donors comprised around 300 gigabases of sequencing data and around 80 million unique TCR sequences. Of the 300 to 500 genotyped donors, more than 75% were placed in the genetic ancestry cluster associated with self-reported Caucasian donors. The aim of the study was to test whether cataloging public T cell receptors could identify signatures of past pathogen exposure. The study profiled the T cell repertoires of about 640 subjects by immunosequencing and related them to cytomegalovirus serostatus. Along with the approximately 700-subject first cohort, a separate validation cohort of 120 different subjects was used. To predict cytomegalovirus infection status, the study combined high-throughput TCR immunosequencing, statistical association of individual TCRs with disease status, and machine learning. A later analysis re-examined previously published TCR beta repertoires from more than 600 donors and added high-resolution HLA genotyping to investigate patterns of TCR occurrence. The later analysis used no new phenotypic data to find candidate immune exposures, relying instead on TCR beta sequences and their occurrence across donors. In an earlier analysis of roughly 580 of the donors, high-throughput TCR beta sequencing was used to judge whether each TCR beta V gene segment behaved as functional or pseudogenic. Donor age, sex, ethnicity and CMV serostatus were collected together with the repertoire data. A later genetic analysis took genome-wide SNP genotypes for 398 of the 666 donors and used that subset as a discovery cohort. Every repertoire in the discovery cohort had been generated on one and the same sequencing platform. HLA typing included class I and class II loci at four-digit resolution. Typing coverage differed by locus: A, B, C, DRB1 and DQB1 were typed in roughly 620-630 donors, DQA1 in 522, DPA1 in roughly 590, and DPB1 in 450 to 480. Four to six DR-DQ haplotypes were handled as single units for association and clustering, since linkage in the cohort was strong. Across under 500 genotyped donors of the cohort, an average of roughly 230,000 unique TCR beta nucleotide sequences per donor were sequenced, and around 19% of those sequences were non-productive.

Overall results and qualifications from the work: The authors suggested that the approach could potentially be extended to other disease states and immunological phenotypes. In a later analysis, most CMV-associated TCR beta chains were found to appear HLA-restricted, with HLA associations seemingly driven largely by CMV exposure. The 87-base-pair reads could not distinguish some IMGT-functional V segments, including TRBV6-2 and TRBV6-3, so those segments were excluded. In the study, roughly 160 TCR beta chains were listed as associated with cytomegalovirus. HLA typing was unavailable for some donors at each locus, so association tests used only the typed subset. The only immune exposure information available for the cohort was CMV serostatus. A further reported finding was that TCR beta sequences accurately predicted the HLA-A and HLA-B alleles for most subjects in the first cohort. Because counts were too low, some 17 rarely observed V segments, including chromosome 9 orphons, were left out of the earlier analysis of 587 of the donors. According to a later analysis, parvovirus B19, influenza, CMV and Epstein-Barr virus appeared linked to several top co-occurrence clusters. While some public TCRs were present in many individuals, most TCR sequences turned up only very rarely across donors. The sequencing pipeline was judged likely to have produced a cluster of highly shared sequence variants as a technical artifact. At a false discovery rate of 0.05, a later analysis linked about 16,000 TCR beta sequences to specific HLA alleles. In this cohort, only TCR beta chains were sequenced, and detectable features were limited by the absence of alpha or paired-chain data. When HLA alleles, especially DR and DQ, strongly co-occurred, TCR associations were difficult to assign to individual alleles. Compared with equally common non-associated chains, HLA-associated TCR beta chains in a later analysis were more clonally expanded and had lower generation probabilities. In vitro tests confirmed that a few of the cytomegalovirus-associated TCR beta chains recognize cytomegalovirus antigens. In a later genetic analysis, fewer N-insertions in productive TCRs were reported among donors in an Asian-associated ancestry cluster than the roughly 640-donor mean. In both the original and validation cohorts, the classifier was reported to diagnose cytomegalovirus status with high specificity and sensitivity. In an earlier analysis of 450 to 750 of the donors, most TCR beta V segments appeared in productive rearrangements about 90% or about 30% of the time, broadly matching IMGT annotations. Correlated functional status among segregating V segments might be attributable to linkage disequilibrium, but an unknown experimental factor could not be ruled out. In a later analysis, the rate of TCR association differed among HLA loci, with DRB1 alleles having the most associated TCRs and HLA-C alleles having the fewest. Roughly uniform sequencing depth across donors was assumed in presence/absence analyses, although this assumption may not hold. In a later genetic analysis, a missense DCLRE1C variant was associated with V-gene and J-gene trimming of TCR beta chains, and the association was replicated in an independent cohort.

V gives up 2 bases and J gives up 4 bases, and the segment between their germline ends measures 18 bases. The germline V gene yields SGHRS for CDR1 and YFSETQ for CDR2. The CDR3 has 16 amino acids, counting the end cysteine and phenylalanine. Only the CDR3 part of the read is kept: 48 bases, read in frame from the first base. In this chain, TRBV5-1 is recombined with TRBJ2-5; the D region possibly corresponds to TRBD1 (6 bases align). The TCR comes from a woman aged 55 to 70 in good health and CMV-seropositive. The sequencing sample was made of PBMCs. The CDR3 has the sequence CASSLGSTGYRETQYF. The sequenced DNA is TGCGCCAGCAGCTTAGGGAGCACAGGGTACCGAGAGACCCAGTACTTC.